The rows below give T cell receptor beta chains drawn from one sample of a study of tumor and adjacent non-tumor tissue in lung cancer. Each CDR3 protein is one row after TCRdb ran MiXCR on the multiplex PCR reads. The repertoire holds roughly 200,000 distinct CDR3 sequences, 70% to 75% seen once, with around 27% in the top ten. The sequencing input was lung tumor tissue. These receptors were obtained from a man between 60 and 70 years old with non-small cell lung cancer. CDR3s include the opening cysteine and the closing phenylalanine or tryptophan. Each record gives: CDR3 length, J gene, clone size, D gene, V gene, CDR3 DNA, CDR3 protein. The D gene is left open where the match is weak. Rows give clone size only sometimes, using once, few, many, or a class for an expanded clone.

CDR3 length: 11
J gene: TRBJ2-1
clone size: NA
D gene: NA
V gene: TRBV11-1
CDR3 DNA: TGTGCCAGCAGCAAGACACGGGAGCAGATCTTC
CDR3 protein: CASSKTREQIF

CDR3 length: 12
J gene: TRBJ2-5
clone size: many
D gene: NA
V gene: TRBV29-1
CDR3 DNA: TGCAGCACGGGGGAGCTCGGGGAGACCCAGTACTTC
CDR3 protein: CSTGELGETQYF

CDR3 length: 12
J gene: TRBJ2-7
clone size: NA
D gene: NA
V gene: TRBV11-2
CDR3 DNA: TGTGCCAGCACCATATTAGGTAGCAAGCGGTACTTC
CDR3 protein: CASTILGSKRYF

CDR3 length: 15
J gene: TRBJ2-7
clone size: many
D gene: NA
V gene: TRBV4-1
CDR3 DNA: TGCGCCAGCAGCCAAGAAAGGGGTTGGAACGACGAGCAGTACTTC
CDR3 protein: CASSQERGWNDEQYF

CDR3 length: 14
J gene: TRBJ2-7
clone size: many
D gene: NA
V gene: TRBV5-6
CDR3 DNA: TGTGCCAGCAGCTTGGAGGGGGATACCTACGAGCAGTACTTC
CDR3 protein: CASSLEGDTYEQYF

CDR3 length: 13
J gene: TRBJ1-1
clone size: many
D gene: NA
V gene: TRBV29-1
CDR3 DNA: TGCAGCGCAACCTCTTCCCTAAGGACTGAAGCTTTCTTT
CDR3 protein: CSATSSLRTEAFF

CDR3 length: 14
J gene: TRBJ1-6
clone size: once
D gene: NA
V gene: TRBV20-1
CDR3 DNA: TGCAGTGCCACATGGGGCTATTTAAATTCACTCCTCCACTTT
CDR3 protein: CSATWGYLNSLLHF

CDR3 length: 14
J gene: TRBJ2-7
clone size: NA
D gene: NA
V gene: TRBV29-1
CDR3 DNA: TGCAGCGTGATCCGGGTTGGGGGTGCCTACGTGCAGTACTTC
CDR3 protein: CSVIRVGGAYVQYF

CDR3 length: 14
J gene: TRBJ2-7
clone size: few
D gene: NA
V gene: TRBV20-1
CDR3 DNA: TGCAGTGCTCCCCCCCGGGTGAGTTCCTACGAGCAGTACTTC
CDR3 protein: CSAPPRVSSYEQYF

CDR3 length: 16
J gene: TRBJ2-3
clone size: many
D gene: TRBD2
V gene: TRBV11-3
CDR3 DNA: TGTGCCAGCAGCTTACAACCGGGACTAAGCACAGATACGCAGTATTTT
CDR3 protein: CASSLQPGLSTDTQYF

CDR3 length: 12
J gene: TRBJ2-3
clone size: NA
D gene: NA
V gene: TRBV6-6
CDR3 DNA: TGTGCCACCTGGAGCGGCACAGATACGCAGTATTTT
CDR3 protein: CATWSGTDTQYF

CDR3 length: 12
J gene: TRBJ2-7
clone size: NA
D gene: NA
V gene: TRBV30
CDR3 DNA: TGTGCCTGGAGTGAACAGGGAAGCGAGCAGTACTTC
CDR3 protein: CAWSEQGSEQYF

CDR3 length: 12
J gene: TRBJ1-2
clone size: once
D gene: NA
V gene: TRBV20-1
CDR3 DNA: TGCAATGTTATCGGGGGGAACTATGGCTACACCTTC
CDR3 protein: CNVIGGNYGYTF

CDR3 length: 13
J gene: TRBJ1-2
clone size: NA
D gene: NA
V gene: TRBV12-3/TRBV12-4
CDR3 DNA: TGTGCCAGCAGTATACACTGGGAGACTGGCTACACCTTC
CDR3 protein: CASSIHWETGYTF

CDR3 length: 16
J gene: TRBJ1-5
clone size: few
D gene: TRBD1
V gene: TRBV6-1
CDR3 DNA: TGTGCCAGCAGGAACGCAGGGACAGGGAGCAATCAGCCCCAGCATTTT
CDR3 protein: CASRNAGTGSNQPQHF

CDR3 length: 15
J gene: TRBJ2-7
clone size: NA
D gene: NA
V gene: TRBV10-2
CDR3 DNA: TGCGCCAGCACCCTGACGGGGCCAAGCTCCTACGAGCAGTACTTC
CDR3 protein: CASTLTGPSSYEQYF

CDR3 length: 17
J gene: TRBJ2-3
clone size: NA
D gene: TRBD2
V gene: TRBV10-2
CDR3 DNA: TGCGCTAGCAGTGAGGCGTCTAGCGGGGGCCCGCGGGGTAAGCAGTATTTT
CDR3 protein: CASSEASSGGPRGKQYF

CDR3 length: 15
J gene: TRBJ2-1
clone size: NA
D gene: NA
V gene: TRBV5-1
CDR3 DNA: TGCGCCTGCGGGGTCTATGCGGGGGCCTACAATGAGGAGTTCTTC
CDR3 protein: CACGVYAGAYNEEFF

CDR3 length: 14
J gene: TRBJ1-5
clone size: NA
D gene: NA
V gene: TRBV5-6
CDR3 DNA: TGTGCCAGCAGCTTTCGGGGAGTTGGTCAGCCCCAGCATTTT
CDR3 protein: CASSFRGVGQPQHF

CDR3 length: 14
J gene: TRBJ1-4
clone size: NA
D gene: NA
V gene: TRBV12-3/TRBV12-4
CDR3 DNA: TGTGCCAGCACCCCCGGACGACTAAATGAAGAACTGTTTTTT
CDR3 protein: CASTPGRLNEELFF

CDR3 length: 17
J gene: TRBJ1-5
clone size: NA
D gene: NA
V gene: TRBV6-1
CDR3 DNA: TGTGCCAGCAGTGAGCCCCCCCTGGGGTATAGCAATCAGACCCAGCATTTT
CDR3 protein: CASSEPPLGYSNQTQHF

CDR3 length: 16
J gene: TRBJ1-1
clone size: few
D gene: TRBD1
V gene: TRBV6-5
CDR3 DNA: TGTGCCAACAGTCGACCGAAGGGACAGGGGCCCACTGAAGCTTTCTTT
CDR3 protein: CANSRPKGQGPTEAFF

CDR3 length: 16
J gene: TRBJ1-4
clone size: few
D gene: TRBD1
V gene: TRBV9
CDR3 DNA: TGTGCCAGCAGCGAGACGTGGGACAGCGGTAATGAAAAACTGTTTTTT
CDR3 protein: CASSETWDSGNEKLFF

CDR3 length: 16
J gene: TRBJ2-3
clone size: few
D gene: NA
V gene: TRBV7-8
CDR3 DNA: TGTGCCAGCAGCCCCCATGGTCGGCAGCGCCCAGGGACGCAGTATTTT
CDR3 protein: CASSPHGRQRPGTQYF

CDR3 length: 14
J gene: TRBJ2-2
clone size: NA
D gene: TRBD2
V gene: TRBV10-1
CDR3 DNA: TGTGCCCGCGGACTAGCGGTGGACACCGGGGAGCTGTTTTTT
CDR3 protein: CARGLAVDTGELFF

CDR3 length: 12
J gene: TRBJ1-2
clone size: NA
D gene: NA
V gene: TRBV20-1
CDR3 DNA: TGCAGTGCTAGACCGGATAACTATGGCTACACCTTC
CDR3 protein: CSARPDNYGYTF

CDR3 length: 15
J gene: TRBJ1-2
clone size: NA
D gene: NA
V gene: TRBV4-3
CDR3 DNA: TGCGCCAACAGCCGGGGTCAGGAGACTAACTATGGCTACACCTTC
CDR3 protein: CANSRGQETNYGYTF

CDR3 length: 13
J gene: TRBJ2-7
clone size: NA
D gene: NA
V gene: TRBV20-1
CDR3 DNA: TGCAGTGCTAGACTCCGGGCAGGGTACGAGCAGTACTTC
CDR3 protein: CSARLRAGYEQYF

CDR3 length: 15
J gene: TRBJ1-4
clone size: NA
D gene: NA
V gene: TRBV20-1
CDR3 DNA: TGCAGTGTGGAAAGTCGGGACCCAACTAATGAAAAACTGTTTTTT
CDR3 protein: CSVESRDPTNEKLFF

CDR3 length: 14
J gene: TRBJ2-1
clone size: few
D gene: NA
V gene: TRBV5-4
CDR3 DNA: TGTGCCAGCAGCTCGGCGAGCGGACCAAATGAGCAGTTCTTC
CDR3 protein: CASSSASGPNEQFF

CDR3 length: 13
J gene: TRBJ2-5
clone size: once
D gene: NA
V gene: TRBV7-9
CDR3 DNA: TGTGCCAGCAACGGTGTTGAGGAGGAGACCCAGTACTTC
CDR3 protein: CASNGVEEETQYF

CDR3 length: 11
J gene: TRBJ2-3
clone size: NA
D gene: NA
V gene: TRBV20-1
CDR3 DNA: TGCAGTGTGGACGACACAGATACGCAATATTTT
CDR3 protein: CSVDDTDTQYF

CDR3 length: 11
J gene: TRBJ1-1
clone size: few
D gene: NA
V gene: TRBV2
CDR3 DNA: TGTGCCAGCAGTGGGGGGCCTGCCGCTTTCTTT
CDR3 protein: CASSGGPAAFF